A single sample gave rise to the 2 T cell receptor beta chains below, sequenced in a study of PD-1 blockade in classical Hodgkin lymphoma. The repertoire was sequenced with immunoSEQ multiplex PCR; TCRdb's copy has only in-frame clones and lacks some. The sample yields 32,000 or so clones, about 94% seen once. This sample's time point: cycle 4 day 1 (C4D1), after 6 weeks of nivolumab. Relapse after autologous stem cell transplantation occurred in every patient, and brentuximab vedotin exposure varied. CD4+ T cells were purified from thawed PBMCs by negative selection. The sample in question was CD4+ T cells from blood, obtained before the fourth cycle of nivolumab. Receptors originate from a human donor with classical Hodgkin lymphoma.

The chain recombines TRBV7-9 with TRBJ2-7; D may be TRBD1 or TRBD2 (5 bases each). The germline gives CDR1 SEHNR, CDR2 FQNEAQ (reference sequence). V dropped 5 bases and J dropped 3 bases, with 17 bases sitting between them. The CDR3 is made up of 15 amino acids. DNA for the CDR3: TGTGCCAGCAGCGGGCAGGGCAGGAGGTTCTACGAGCAGTACTTC. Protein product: CASSGQGRRFYEQYF.

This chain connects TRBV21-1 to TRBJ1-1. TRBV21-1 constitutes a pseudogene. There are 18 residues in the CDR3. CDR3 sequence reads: CASSRSGDSARFDTEAFF. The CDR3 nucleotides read TGTGCCAGCAGCCGCAGCGGGGACAGTGCGAGGTTCGACACTGAAGCTTTCTTT.